This TCR beta chain was recorded in a study of blood T cell repertoires in COVID-19. Sequencing was performed with immunoSEQ multiplex PCR; in TCRdb, only in-frame clones are kept and a portion is missing. The table has about 220,000 clones, 82% seen once. The CDR3 runs 16 residues. Germline CDR1 reads MNHEY; CDR2 reads SVGAGI. V gave up 0 bases and J gave up 5 bases, with 16 bases separating them. Input material: PBMCs or T cells enriched from blood (not recorded which). The chain has TRBV6-5 and TRBJ1-1; weak D call: TRBD1 (5 bases). The origin of this receptor is a woman aged 55-69 years who had recovered from COVID-19. In nucleotides, the CDR3 is TGTGCCAGCAGTTACTCGGCAGGGTCCGTGGGGACTGAAGCTTTCTTT. It specifies CASSYSAGSVGTEAFF.